One and the same sample provided the 19 T cell receptor beta chains below, sequenced in a study of breast tumors, draining lymph nodes, adjacent tissues. TCRdb processed the multiplex PCR reads anew with MiXCR; each CDR3 protein has one entry. The sample gives more than 50,000 distinct CDR3 sequences, less than 75% of which show up once; 15% to 20% is in the top ten. Sequencing was done on a sample of breast tumor tissue. Receptor source: a female donor with breast cancer. Some clones in this sample may be carry-over from other donors' samples.

V gene TRBV20-1 combines with J gene TRBJ1-4; D possibly corresponds to TRBD1 (5 bases). The CDR3 is 12 amino acids. Looked up from germline, CDR1 is DFQATT and CDR2 is SNEGSKA (reference sequence). The V and J ends lost 0 bases and 11 bases respectively, with 10 bases between them. CDR3 bases: TGCAGTGCTAGAGATAAGAGGGACAAACTGTTTTTT. This gives the protein CSARDKRDKLFF.

About this clonotype itself: The junction shows a germline mismatch at one end, possibly a read error. The chain combines TRBV24-1 with TRBJ1-2; TRBD1 aligns across 11 bases. The CDR3 is 15 residues long. Germline CDR1 reads KGHDR; CDR2 reads SFDVKD. The CDR3 sequence: CASSAPGQGDYGYTF. The CDR3 DNA is TGTGCCTCCAGTGCCCCGGGACAGGGGGACTATGGCTACACCTTC.

J is TRBJ2-3 and V is TRBV2; TRBD1 agrees at 7 bases. In germline, CDR1 is SNHLY, CDR2 FYNNEI. This CDR3 is 13 amino acids long. Trimming at V came to 8 bases and at J to 2 bases, leaving 4 bases not matched to a gene. The CDR3 DNA follows: TGTGCCAGCGGGACAGAGTTCACAGATACGCAGTATTTT. This gives the protein CASGTEFTDTQYF.

Concerning this clonotype itself: A much more abundant neighbour one base away suggests this may be a read error. V and J are TRBV5-8 and TRBJ2-3; the match to TRBD2 covers 10 bases. The germline V gene encodes CDR1 SGHTS and CDR2 YDEGEE. This CDR3 comprises 13 residues. CDR3 DNA: TGTGCCAGCAGACTAGCGGGAACAGATACGCATTATTTT. It encodes CASRLAGTDTHYF.

The rearrangement uses TRBV29-1 and TRBJ2-7; TRBD2 aligns across 9 bases. From germline, CDR1 is SQVTM and CDR2 ANQGSEA. Unmatched junction bases numbered 1, after V lost 3 bases and J lost 1 base. The CDR3 extends over 13 amino acids. DNA for the CDR3: TGCAGCGTTGATAGCGGGAGATCCTACGAGCAGTACTTC. Protein: CSVDSGRSYEQYF.

About this clonotype: This CDR3 fails to terminate in the conserved phenylalanine or tryptophan, so it likely reflects a read error. The rearrangement joins TRBV3-1 to TRBJ1-6; 11 bases line up with TRBD1. The CDR3 spans 14 residues. CDR1 and CDR2 (germline): LGHDT, YNNKEL (reference sequence). The CDR3: CASSQDRGQSPLHS. The CDR3 coding sequence is TGCGCCAGCAGCCAGGACAGGGGGCAATCACCCCTCCACTCT.

The J gene is TRBJ1-4, the V gene TRBV9; D gene unclear. Germline V gene data show CDR1 as SGDLS and CDR2 as YYNGEE. The V and J ends lost 4 bases and 3 bases respectively, with 10 bases between them. This CDR3 is 14 amino acids long. This CDR3 is CASSRDGANEKLFF. CDR3 coding DNA: TGTGCCAGCAGCCGCGACGGTGCTAATGAAAAACTGTTTTTT.

This clonotype was picked up many times. The chain joins TRBV5-1 to TRBJ2-3, with TRBD1 as a possible D gene (6 bases). The ends were cut back, 2 bases at V and 3 bases at J, with 13 bases in the middle. Germline V gene sequence: CDR1 SGHRS, CDR2 YFSETQ. The CDR3 spans 15 residues. The CDR3 here is CASSLAGVSTDTQYF. The CDR3 bases are TGCGCCAGCAGCTTAGCAGGGGTTTCAACAGATACGCAGTATTTT.

The DNA for the CDR3 is TGTGCCAAACCCTTACTAGCGGGAGGGACCCCCGCCAATGAGCAGTTCTTC. Protein sequence: CAKPLLAGGTPANEQFF. The chain uses TRBV15 and TRBJ2-1; 13 nucleotides line up with TRBD2. Trimming cost V 10 bases and J 6 bases; bases outside gene matches: 15. The CDR3 consists of 17 residues. CDR1 and CDR2 (germline): LNHNV, YYDKDF (reference sequence). The full variable domain, with the rest looked up from reference TRBV15 and TRBJ2-1, is DAMVIQNPRYQVTQFGKPVTLSCSQTLNHNVMYWYQQKSSQAPKLLFHYYDKDFNNEADTPDNFQSRRPNTSFCFLDIRSPGLGDTAMYLCAKPLLAGGTPANEQFFGPGTRLTVL.

Worth noting for this clonotype: The junction does not match germline at one end; this may be a read error. The chain combines TRBV5-1 with TRBJ1-3, with D perhaps matching TRBD1 (5 bases). Germline loops: CDR1 SGHRS, CDR2 YFSETQ. The CDR3 has 17 residues. CDR3 sequence: CASSLGFRDERGSTIYF. CDR3 nucleotides: TGCGCCAGCAGCTTGGGGTTCCGGGACGAAAGAGGAAGCACCATATATTTT.

J is TRBJ1-6 and V is TRBV7-6; TRBD1 is a possible D gene (6 bases). The CDR3 runs 14 residues. The V end lost 3 bases, the J end lost 9 bases, and 12 bases lay between the germline ends. CDR1 and CDR2 (germline): SGHVS, FNYEAQ. For the CDR3, the DNA is TGTGCCAGCAGCTTTGGGGGCCGGGTTTCACCCCTCCACTTT. It encodes CASSFGGRVSPLHF.

This clonotype showed up just once. The genes are TRBV20-1 and TRBJ1-6; TRBD1 matches at 10 bases. There are 14 residues in the CDR3. CDR1 and CDR2 from the germline V gene are DFQATT and SNEGSKA (reference sequence). J lost 8 bases, V lost 3 bases, and 4 bases had no gene match. CDR3 in amino acids: CSASEGQGYSPLHF. CDR3 nucleotides: TGCAGTGCTAGTGAGGGACAGGGGTATTCACCCCTCCACTTT.

The V and J genes are TRBV20-1 and TRBJ1-4, with D possibly being TRBD1 (6 bases). Germline assignment: CDR1 DFQATT and CDR2 SNEGSKA (reference sequence). This CDR3 is 15 amino acids long. The V and J ends lost 6 bases and 4 bases respectively, with 18 bases between them. The CDR3 nucleotides read TGCAGTGCCAGCAGTTATGACAGGCTTAATGAAAAACTGTTTTTT. It yields the protein CSASSYDRLNEKLFF.

This clonotype has at least ten counts. This chain uses TRBV5-1 with TRBJ1-5; 7 bases align to TRBD1. CDR3 length: 14 residues. V trimming: 3 bases; J trimming: 4 bases; junction bases outside the gene matches: 4. The germline CDR1 and CDR2 sequences are SGHRS and YFSETQ. CDR3 residues: CASSSGQPNQPQHF. The CDR3 DNA sequence: TGCGCCAGCAGCTCGGGACAGCCGAATCAGCCCCAGCATTTT.

This chain connects TRBV20-1 to TRBJ2-5; D tentatively fits TRBD1 or TRBD2 (6 bases each). Germline CDR1 is DFQATT and CDR2 is SNEGSKA (reference sequence). Trimming cost V 4 bases and J 5 bases, with 11 bases left between them. CDR3 length: 12 amino acids. CDR3 sequence: CSATGGGETQYF. Here the CDR3 DNA reads TGCAGTGCTACCGGAGGGGGGGAGACCCAGTACTTC.

In this sample, this clonotype turned up once. The V call is TRBV19, the J call TRBJ2-1; D tentatively reads TRBD1 or TRBD2 (5 bases each). This CDR3 spans 14 amino acids. Trimming took 5 bases from V and 7 from J, leaving 15 bases between them. Germline V CDR1 and CDR2: LNHDA, SQIVND (reference sequence). The CDR3 here is CASSQGDGENEQFF. CDR3 coding DNA: TGTGCCAGTAGTCAGGGAGATGGGGAAAATGAGCAGTTCTTC.

This clonotype was seen repeatedly, ten times or more. The chain recombines TRBV5-1 with TRBJ2-5; tentatively, D is TRBD2 (5 bases). The germline CDR1 and CDR2 sequences are SGHRS and YFSETQ. V was trimmed by 5 bases and J by 1 base, leaving 9 bases between them. This CDR3 is built from 13 residues. CDR3 loop: CASSFSAQETQYF. Written as DNA, the CDR3 is TGCGCCAGCAGTTTTAGCGCCCAAGAGACCCAGTACTTC.

The CDR3 is CASSRTGDRYEQYF. DNA for the CDR3: TGTGCCAGCAGTAGGACAGGGGATCGCTACGAGCAGTACTTC. This chain links TRBV9 with TRBJ2-7; TRBD1 agrees at 9 bases. Germline CDR1 and CDR2: SGDLS and YYNGEE. The CDR3 sequence is 14 residues long. V was pared by 5 bases and J by 3 bases, with 6 bases of the junction left unmatched.

This clonotype was seen many times. Germline is not matched at one junction end, which may reflect a read error. V and J are TRBV5-1 and TRBJ2-2; TRBD1 matches at 7 bases. CDR3 length equals 16 residues. Germline CDR1 is SGHRS and CDR2 is YFSETQ. CDR3 protein: CANSLMWTGNTGELFF. CDR3 sequence (DNA): TGCGCCAACAGCTTGATGTGGACAGGGAACACCGGGGAGCTGTTTTTT.